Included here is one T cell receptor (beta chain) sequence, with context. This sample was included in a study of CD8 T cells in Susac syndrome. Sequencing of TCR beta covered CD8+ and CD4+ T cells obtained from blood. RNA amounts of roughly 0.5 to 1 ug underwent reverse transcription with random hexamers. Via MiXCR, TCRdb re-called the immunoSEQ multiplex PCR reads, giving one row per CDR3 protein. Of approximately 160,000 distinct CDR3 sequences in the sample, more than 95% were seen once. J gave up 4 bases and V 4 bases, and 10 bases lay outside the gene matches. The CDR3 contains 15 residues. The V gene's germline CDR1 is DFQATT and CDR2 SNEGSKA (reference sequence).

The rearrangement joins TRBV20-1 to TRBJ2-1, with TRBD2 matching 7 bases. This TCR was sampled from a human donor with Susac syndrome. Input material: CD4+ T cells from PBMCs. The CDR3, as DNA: TGCAGTGCTAATAAAGCGGGATCCGAGTACAATGAGCAGTTCTTC. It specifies CSANKAGSEYNEQFF.